The following is a T cell receptor beta chain sequence with its context. This sample is drawn from a study of blood T cell repertoires in COVID-19. Study details: The United States, Italy and Spain provided the acute and convalescent COVID-19 samples. Nucleic acid was either cDNA or gDNA, and it came from T cells, B-cell-depleted T cells, or PBMCs.

The CDR3 runs to 16 residues. V dropped 2 bases and J dropped 4 bases, with 17 bases sitting between them. Germline V lookup: CDR1 WNHNN, CDR2 SYGVQD (reference sequence). In the source study's methods: For nucleated cells, counts were estimated from reference gene primer amplification. Only in-frame clones appear in the TCRdb table, and some are missing; sequencing was by immunoSEQ multiplex PCR. V and J calls and clone size come straight from that table; D and trimming were deduced from the DNA. The table shows 80,000 to 95,000 clones, with about 85% occurring only once. The chain links TRBV10-1 to TRBJ1-2; tentatively, D is TRBD1 (5 bases). The clonotype comes from a human donor in a cohort sampled during active COVID-19. Specimen: peripheral blood. DNA of the CDR3: TGCGCCAGCAGTGAGGGGTCGGGGGAGGGCGGCTATGGCTACACCTTC. It encodes CASSEGSGEGGYGYTF.